These 28 T cell receptor beta chains share one sample of origin, sequenced in a study of blood T cells in healthy people across ages. Next came a second PCR, run for roughly 6 to 11 cycles, which used a sample-barcoded 5' primer along with a J-beta primer mix. One entry per CDR3 protein, called by TCRdb with MiXCR from the 5' RACE reads. This sample has approximately 800,000 distinct CDR3 sequences; roughly 40% occur once, and the top ten carry 10% to 15%. Material: blood. All receptors derive from a man in his late teens or twenties in good health.

This clonotype has just one count. This chain connects TRBV12-3 or TRBV12-4 to TRBJ1-5; D ambiguous. V lost 7 bases and J 6 bases, leaving 10 bases between the germline ends. The CDR3 is 12 amino acids. The CDR3 spells CASTEGGQPQHF. In DNA, the CDR3 is TGTGCCAGCACCGAGGGTGGTCAGCCCCAGCATTTT.

This clonotype was recorded a few times. The genes are TRBV5-5 and TRBJ2-1; TRBD2 is a possible D gene (7 bases). CDR1 and CDR2 (germline): SGHKS, YYEKEE (reference sequence). The CDR3 spans 17 residues. Deletions cut 3 bases from V and 5 bases from J, with 21 bases between. This CDR3 is CASSWRVGGAPHNEQFF. CDR3 in DNA: TGTGCCAGCAGCTGGCGGGTGGGGGGGGCCCCACACAATGAGCAGTTCTTC.

The chain carries TRBV20-1 and TRBJ1-5, with a possible D match to TRBD1 (5 bases). Looked up from germline, CDR1 is DFQATT and CDR2 is SNEGSKA (reference sequence). The CDR3 spans 17 residues. V dropped 1 base and J dropped 2 bases, with 18 bases sitting between them. The CDR3 nucleotides are TGCAGTGCTAGAGGCAGGGAGGGTTGGTTCGGCAATCAGCCCCAGCATTTT. It specifies CSARGREGWFGNQPQHF.

This clonotype has just a few counts. The rearrangement links TRBV12-3 or TRBV12-4 to TRBJ2-4, with unresolved D. The J call may be in error: the DNA end matches TRBJ2-7 better. The CDR3 contains 15 residues. CDR3 nucleotides: TGTGCCAGCAGTTTATCTGCTTTCCGCGGCTACGAGCAGTACTTC. It is translated as CASSLSAFRGYEQYF.

This sequence joins TRBV4-2 and TRBJ2-1; 7 bases are a match to TRBD1. CDR3 length equals 16 residues. Losses at the gene ends were 0 bases for V and 5 bases for J; bases not matched to a gene: 7. Germline CDR1 and CDR2: LGHNA and YNFKEQ. The CDR3 nucleotides read TGTGCCAGCAGCCAAGACAGGGGGTCGAGGAACAATGAGCAGTTCTTC. It codes for CASSQDRGSRNNEQFF.

The chain uses TRBV9 and TRBJ2-5, with D perhaps matching TRBD1 (5 bases). The CDR3 runs to 15 residues. V was clipped by 3 bases and J by 0 bases, with 12 bases between them. The V gene's germline CDR1 is SGDLS and CDR2 YYNGEE. CDR3 bases: TGTGCCAGCAGCGGTCAGGGAAAGTACCAAGAGACCCAGTACTTC. Its protein product is CASSGQGKYQETQYF.

The chain recombines TRBV27 with TRBJ2-7; 8 nucleotides line up with TRBD1. Germline-derived CDR1 and CDR2 are MNHEY and SMNVEV (reference sequence). CDR3 length equals 13 residues. V lost 3 bases, J lost 5 bases, and 3 bases stayed unmatched. The CDR3 reads CASSFSGGNEQYF. The DNA for the CDR3 is TGTGCCAGCAGTTTCTCAGGGGGCAACGAGCAGTACTTC.

The chain combines TRBV29-1 with TRBJ1-1; 7 bases match TRBD1. Germline-derived CDR1 and CDR2 are SQVTM and ANQGSEA. CDR3 length: 11 amino acids. J lost 5 bases, V lost 5 bases, and 2 bases had no gene match. The CDR3 loop reads CSVTGVTEAFF. The CDR3 bases are TGCAGCGTTACAGGGGTTACTGAAGCTTTCTTT. The full variable domain, rest sourced from reference TRBV29-1 and TRBJ1-1, is SAVISQKPSRDICQRGTSLTIQCQVDSQVTMMFWYRQQPGQSLTLIATANQGSEATYESGFVIDKFPISRPNLTFSTLTVSNMSPEDSSIYLCSVTGVTEAFFGQGTRLTVV.

This clonotype has just a few counts. The rearrangement uses TRBV20-1 and TRBJ2-4; D is unclear. This CDR3 comprises 13 residues. Per the germline V gene, CDR1 is DFQATT and CDR2 is SNEGSKA (reference sequence). Trimming stripped 0 bases from V and 5 bases from J, with 8 bases between. CDR3 loop: CSARDGVENIQYF. The CDR3 DNA is TGCAGTGCTAGAGATGGTGTAGAAAACATTCAGTACTTC.

The chain recombines TRBV9 with TRBJ2-1, with TRBD2 matching 10 bases. V was clipped by 1 base and J by 5 bases; unmatched bases: 3. Germline values: CDR1 SGDLS, CDR2 YYNGEE. The length of the CDR3 is 15 residues. The DNA of the CDR3 is TGTGCCAGCAGCGTACGGACTAGCGGAAACAATGAGCAGTTCTTC. Translated: CASSVRTSGNNEQFF. Using reference TRBV9 and TRBJ2-1 for the parts outside the CDR3, the full variable domain is DSGVTQTPKHLITATGQRVTLRCSPRSGDLSVYWYQQSLDQGLQFLIQYYNGEERAKGNILERFSAQQFPDLHSELNLSSLELGDSALYFCASSVRTSGNNEQFFGPGTRLTVL.

This sequence joins TRBV20-1 and TRBJ2-2, with D possibly being TRBD1 (6 bases). This CDR3 spans 14 amino acids. Germline assignment: CDR1 DFQATT and CDR2 SNEGSKA (reference sequence). V was shortened by 3 bases and J by 0 bases, with 8 bases between the two germline ends. The DNA of the CDR3 is TGCAGTGCTAGCGGGACACCGAACACCGGGGAGCTGTTTTTT. This encodes CSASGTPNTGELFF.

The chain carries TRBV12-3 or TRBV12-4 and TRBJ1-4; tentative D call: TRBD1 (6 bases). V lost 5 bases and J lost 8, with 6 bases in between. The CDR3 runs 11 residues. CDR3 sequence (DNA): TGTGCCAGCAGTACAGGGGAAAAACTGTTTTTT. Amino acid sequence: CASSTGEKLFF.

This chain connects TRBV28 to TRBJ2-5, with D possibly matching TRBD1 (5 bases). The CDR3 is 14 amino acids. The germline CDR1 and CDR2 sequences are MDHEN and SYDVKM. Trimming left V 3 bases short and J 1 base short, with 9 bases between. The CDR3 sequence is CASSFQDTQETQYF. As DNA, the CDR3 is TGTGCCAGCAGTTTTCAGGACACCCAAGAGACCCAGTACTTC.

About this clonotype itself: One base away lies a much larger clone, so this may be a sequencing read error. The rearrangement links TRBV7-9 to TRBJ1-4; no definite D call. The CDR3 contains 14 residues. Germline V lookup: CDR1 SEHNR, CDR2 FQNEAQ (reference sequence). The CDR3 region has the DNA TGTGCCAGCAGCTTGAGGGCAGCGAATGGAAAACTGTTTTTT. Its translation is CASSLRAANGKLFF.

This clonotype was seen only a few times. This rearrangement joins TRBV12-3 or TRBV12-4 to TRBJ1-6, with 7 bases aligning to TRBD1. Trimming removed 4 bases from V and 7 bases from J; junction bases left unmatched: 4. The CDR3 loop spans 14 amino acids. The CDR3 sequence is CASSWDSLNSPLHF. In DNA, the CDR3 is TGTGCCAGCAGTTGGGACAGTCTAAATTCACCCCTCCACTTT.

The chain employs TRBV20-1 and TRBJ2-2; D may be TRBD2 (6 bases). From germline, CDR1 is DFQATT and CDR2 SNEGSKA (reference sequence). This CDR3 is built from 15 residues. V was pared by 3 bases and J by 0 bases, with 11 bases between. The CDR3 loop reads CSARTAGSNTGELFF. In DNA, the CDR3 is TGCAGTGCTAGGACGGCGGGGTCGAACACCGGGGAGCTGTTTTTT.

This rearrangement joins TRBV3-1 to TRBJ2-7; the D is unclear. CDR1 is LGHDT and CDR2 is YNNKEL in the germline V gene (reference sequence). Trimming shortened V by 1 base and J by 3 bases, and 7 bases separated the two germline ends. The CDR3 is 13 residues long. The CDR3 region is CASSQARGYEQYF. In DNA, the CDR3 is TGTGCCAGCAGCCAAGCCCGAGGCTACGAGCAGTACTTC.

This clonotype was picked up a small number of times. The chain employs TRBV5-1 and TRBJ1-1, with 7 positions matching TRBD1. The CDR3 has 15 amino acids. Trimming removed 2 bases from V and 3 bases from J; junction bases left unmatched: 7. Germline CDR1 and CDR2: SGHRS and YFSETQ. The CDR3 is CASSFQGGADTEAFF. The CDR3 DNA reads TGCGCCAGCAGCTTTCAGGGGGGCGCAGACACTGAAGCTTTCTTT.

This clonotype was detected once. DNA of the CDR3: TGCAGTGCTAGGCAGCGGGGGGTTGGGGAGCTGTTTTTT. It yields the protein CSARQRGVGELFF. The chain is built from TRBV20-1 and TRBJ2-2, with 9 bases lining up with TRBD2. The V gene end was trimmed by 3 bases and the J gene end by 8 bases; junction bases not matched to a gene: 4. This CDR3 has 13 residues. CDR1 and CDR2 (germline): DFQATT, SNEGSKA (reference sequence).

The chain is built from TRBV16 and TRBJ1-5; 7 bases map to TRBD1. Germline V lookup: CDR1 KGHSY, CDR2 FQNENV. Trimming took 7 bases from V and 2 from J; bases not matched to a gene: 5. The CDR3 loop spans 14 amino acids. In DNA form, the CDR3 reads TGTGCCAGCACCGCAACAGGGGGCAATCAGCCCCAGCATTTT. Amino acids: CASTATGGNQPQHF.

The chain employs TRBV7-9 and TRBJ1-5; a possible D gene is TRBD1 (6 bases). V lost 5 bases and J 6 bases, leaving 23 bases between the germline ends. The germline V gene encodes CDR1 SEHNR and CDR2 FQNEAQ (reference sequence). The CDR3 length is 17 residues. The CDR3 protein is CASSATPPGDGGQPQHF. CDR3 DNA sequence: TGTGCCAGCAGCGCCACCCCTCCAGGGGATGGGGGTCAGCCCCAGCATTTT. The whole variable domain, filled in from reference TRBV7-9 and TRBJ1-5, reads DTGVSQNPRHKITKRGQNVTFRCDPISEHNRLYWYRQTLGQGPEFLTYFQNEAQLEKSRLLSDRFSAERPKGSFSTLEIQRTEQGDSAMYLCASSATPPGDGGQPQHFGDGTRLSIL.

This chain links TRBV11-3 with TRBJ2-4; possibly TRBD1 for D (5 bases). The J call may be faulty, since TRBJ2-7 better matches the DNA end. CDR1 SGHNT and CDR2 YENEEA come from the germline V gene. The CDR3 is 15 amino acids. CDR3 residues: CASSLGGHRATEQYF. The CDR3 coding sequence is TGTGCCAGCAGCTTAGGCGGACATCGGGCTACCGAGCAGTACTTC.

This clonotype was found many times. The rearrangement uses TRBV2 and TRBJ1-2, with D unresolved. The ends were cut back, 3 bases at V and 0 bases at J, with 8 bases in the middle. Germline V gene lookup returns CDR1 SNHLY and CDR2 FYNNEI. This CDR3 comprises 14 residues. CDR3 nucleotides: TGTGCCAGCAGTGATCCCGGAGCTAACTATGGCTACACCTTC. This gives the protein CASSDPGANYGYTF.

This sequence joins TRBV12-5 and TRBJ2-7; D is unclear. The assigned J gene may be wrong: the sequence end matches TRBJ2-5 better. Germline CDR1 reads LGHNT; CDR2 reads FRNRAP. This CDR3 has 12 residues. The DNA of the CDR3 is TGTGCTAGTGGTTTTAATAGCGAGACCCAGTACTTC. Translated: CASGFNSETQYF.

This clonotype turned up a few times. CDR3 sequence (DNA): TGTGCCAGCAGCTCCGAAGGACAGGGGACAGATCAGCCCCAGCATTTT. Translating it yields CASSSEGQGTDQPQHF. V and J are TRBV7-9 and TRBJ1-5; 9 bases agree with TRBD1. There are 16 residues in the CDR3. In germline, CDR1 is SEHNR, CDR2 FQNEAQ (reference sequence). V was pared by 4 bases and J by 5 bases, with 9 bases of the junction left unmatched.

V gene TRBV30 combines with J gene TRBJ1-1, with D uncertain. Germline V gene lookup returns CDR1 GTSNPN and CDR2 SVGIG (reference sequence). The CDR3 length is 16 residues. V lost 4 bases to trimming and J lost 1 base, with 19 bases between them. CDR3 sequence reads: CAWTKPVTRGNTEAFF. CDR3 in DNA: TGTGCCTGGACCAAGCCCGTTACCCGAGGGAACACTGAAGCTTTCTTT.

The chain uses TRBV7-2 and TRBJ2-2; 11 bases are a match to TRBD2. CDR1 is SGHTA, CDR2 FQGNSA, per germline. This CDR3 contains 16 residues. The junction had 8 bases not matched to a gene; V was cut back by 5 bases and J by 6 bases. CDR3 protein: CASSQATSGASGELFF. Here the CDR3 DNA reads TGTGCCAGCAGCCAGGCGACTAGCGGGGCCTCCGGGGAGCTGTTTTTT.

The V gene is TRBV5-1, the J gene TRBJ1-6; perhaps TRBD1 as D (5 bases). Per germline, CDR1 SGHRS and CDR2 YFSETQ. V was pared by 4 bases and J by 6 bases, with 8 bases between. This CDR3 region has 13 residues. The CDR3 is CASSPGTNSPLHF. In nucleotides, the CDR3 is TGCGCCAGCAGCCCTGGGACTAATTCACCCCTCCACTTT.